This entry is about one T cell receptor beta chain. The antigen it recognizes is unknown. Base qualities are not recorded, but no much larger clone differs from it by a single base. The sample originates from a study of glioma-infiltrating T cells after dendritic cell vaccination (TCRdb year 2016). Background on the whole study: The cohort included roughly 15 glioblastoma patients drawn from Phase I and II dendritic cell vaccination trials, of whom 9 were newly diagnosed and 6 had recurrent disease. To make the vaccine, monocyte-derived dendritic cells were cultured for 7 to 8 days with IL-4 and GM-CSF and then pulsed overnight with autologous tumor lysate. Patients received autologous tumor lysate-pulsed dendritic cell vaccination between about 2002 and 2012. Three intradermal dendritic cell vaccine injections were administered to patients at biweekly intervals in the arm below the axilla. In glioblastoma patients vaccinated with dendritic cells, deep sequencing of TCR beta CDR3 regions served to measure the amount of tumor-infiltrating lymphocytes and to compare repertoires between tumor and blood. TCR sequencing metrics, including TIL content and tumor-blood repertoire overlap, were correlated with survival after dendritic cell vaccination.

The sample's time point, from its label and the paper: after dendritic cell vaccination, including at tumor progression/relapse. To be selected, patients needed enough residual fresh-frozen tumor tissue and more than two years of available survival data. Although molecular status otherwise differed among the glioblastoma patients, no patient had an isocitrate dehydrogenase mutation. PBMC collection took place before vaccination, two weeks after the third vaccination, and at tumor progression if progression occurred. The Qiagen DNeasy Blood extraction Kit was used for extraction of genomic DNA. The immunoSEQ assay amplified TCRB CDR3 regions from roughly 2 micrograms of genomic DNA, or from all available DNA when less than that amount was available. Multiplex PCR used 60 forward primers for TCR V beta segments and 13 reverse primers for J beta segments. Synthetic control templates were spiked into each sample at limiting dilution to estimate reads per starting template. The Illumina HiSeq System generated sequencing reads of 87 bp. In the paper's pipeline: PCR and sequencing errors were removed by a nearest neighbor algorithm that merged closely related sequences. TCR overlap was defined as the percentage of unique tumor TCR beta sequences that were also present in the same patient's peripheral blood. Held by TCRdb, this immuneACCESS table contains in-frame sequences only and omits some clones. Under half of the omission traces to an unresolved V gene where checked; the cause of the rest is unknown. The DNA gave D and trimming, while V, J and clone size come from that table. This sample holds over 75,000 clones; roughly four fifths were observed only once. Clones ranked in the top ten supply 2.1% of the sample.

The junction shows trimming of 7 bases on V and 0 bases on J, plus 7 bases between the germline ends. Reading from cysteine to phenylalanine, the CDR3 counts 13 amino acids. Only the CDR3 DNA is retained, 39 bases long and in frame from the first base. Sequences MNHNS (CDR1) and SASEGT (CDR2) are obtained from the germline V gene. Broader findings and caveats from the paper: After dendritic cell vaccination, a higher estimated pretreatment TIL content predicted longer time to progression and overall survival. The three-group TCR overlap response model was characterized as speculative, and prospective validation of the model was stated to be required. TCR clonality showed no direct relationship with survival, which suggests that a diverse polyclonal response may be important. The cohort was small and heterogeneous, few patients had complete blood and tumor sets, and even fewer had initial-recurrent tumor pairs.

This sample comprised blood, obtained after dendritic cell vaccination. The chain joins TRBV6-1 to TRBJ1-3; the D gene cannot be resolved reliably. The receptor's source is a human donor with glioblastoma. The CDR3 protein sequence reads: CASTDTSGNTIYF. The DNA reads as follows: TGTGCCAGCACCGACACCTCTGGAAACACCATATATTTT.